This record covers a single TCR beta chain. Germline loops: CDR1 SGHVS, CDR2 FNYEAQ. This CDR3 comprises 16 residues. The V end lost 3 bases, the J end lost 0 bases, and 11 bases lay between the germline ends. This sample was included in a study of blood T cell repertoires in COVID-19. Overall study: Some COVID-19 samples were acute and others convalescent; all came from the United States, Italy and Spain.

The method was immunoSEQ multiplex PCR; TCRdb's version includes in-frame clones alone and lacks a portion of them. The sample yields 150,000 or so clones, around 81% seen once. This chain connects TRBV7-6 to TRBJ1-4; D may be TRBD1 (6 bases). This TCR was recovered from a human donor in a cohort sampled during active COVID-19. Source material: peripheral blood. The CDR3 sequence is CASSLNRVATNEKLFF. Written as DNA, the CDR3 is TGTGCCAGCAGCTTGAACAGGGTCGCAACTAATGAAAAACTGTTTTTT.